This TCR beta chain is from a study of blood T cell repertoires in COVID-19. Study-level background: Acute and convalescent COVID-19 specimens originated in the United States, Italy and Spain. From T cells, B-cell-depleted T cells, or PBMCs came the material, which was cDNA or gDNA.

Per the study methods: Nucleated cell counts were estimated from reference gene primer amplification. Some clones are missing from TCRdb's copy, which holds only in-frame ones; the method was immunoSEQ multiplex PCR. V, J and clone size derive from that table, while D and trimming were established from the DNA sequence. Among roughly 90,000 clones listed, 80% were seen once. The CDR3 contains 15 residues. Looked up from germline, CDR1 is SGHRS and CDR2 is YFSETQ. V was cut by 2 bases and J by 1 base, with 12 bases left in between. This sequence was found in a woman aged 70-85 years with acute or convalescent COVID-19. This chain connects TRBV5-1 to TRBJ1-1; D might be TRBD1 (5 bases). Sample: peripheral blood. The CDR3 loop reads CASSFYSQGNTEAFF. CDR3 sequence (DNA): TGCGCCAGCAGCTTTTACTCGCAGGGGAACACTGAAGCTTTCTTT.